The following is a T cell receptor (beta chain) sequence with its context. Its antigen is currently not known. The input lacks base qualities; no much larger clone sits a single base away. Sequencing took place on an Illumina HiSeq 2500. TCR beta libraries were prepared by quantitative 5'-RACE with molecular barcodes. As for the original processing: Disease-linked TCR variants were identified with a new computational method built on a probabilistic model of VDJ rearrangement. The public reads were reprocessed in TCRdb via fastp at Q25 and MiXCR, keeping in-frame beta chains. Identical CDR3 proteins give one entry, which carries the most common genes and DNA. The authors' filters were not applied to this entry. Within this sample are 150,000 or so distinct CDR3 sequences, with roughly 12% of them counted one time only. The ten largest account for roughly 28% of the sample. This record belongs to a study of CD8 T cells in ankylosing spondylitis (dated by TCRdb to the late 2010s). With regard to the full study: T cell receptor beta repertoires were profiled in healthy donors and ankylosing spondylitis patients so that disease-linked TCR variants could be found. The full study cohort was made up of about two dozen ankylosing spondylitis patients and 108 healthy donors. Peripheral blood was sampled, and synovial fluid was additionally collected from ankylosing spondylitis patients.

Results and caveats for the whole study, not just this receptor: A CD8+ phenotype was shown by the disease-linked clones, which were found at relatively low frequencies in peripheral blood. Some motif variants had previously been reported in the synovial fluid and blood of reactive arthritis patients, which suggests shared mechanisms of disease initiation. A TCR beta motif of fewer than 10 highly homologous amino acid variants appeared characteristic of blood from ankylosing spondylitis patients. According to the report, matched synovial fluid samples from ankylosing spondylitis patients were significantly enriched for the disease-linked clones.

The CDR3 goes from the cysteine to the phenylalanine over 13 residues. The only DNA kept is the CDR3, 39 bases in frame from the first base. The TCR originated in a male donor with ankylosing spondylitis or in good health (not recorded which). Sequencing was performed on blood, either unsorted or a sorted T cell fraction (not recorded which). This sequence uses TRBV5-2 and TRBJ1-2. TRBV5-2 has pseudogene status. CDR3 protein: CAMGPGLIYGYTF. The sequenced DNA is TGTGCCATGGGCCCTGGGCTCATCTATGGCTACACCTTC.